The 13 T cell receptor beta chains reported below all come from one sample, sequenced in a study of cytomegalovirus exposure and HLA in healthy donors. The table came from immunoSEQ multiplex PCR; TCRdb's copy has only in-frame clones and leaves some out. The sample yields under 80,000 clones, 94% seen once. Material for sequencing was PBMCs. These receptors originate from a woman aged 18 to 35 in good health and CMV-seropositive.

The chain carries TRBV15 and TRBJ2-7; tentative D call: TRBD2 (6 bases). Trimming left V 4 bases short and J 3 bases short, with 13 bases between. This CDR3 is built from 14 residues. Germline loops: CDR1 LNHNV, CDR2 YYDKDF (reference sequence). In DNA, the CDR3 is TGTGCCACCAGCATCGTGGGGGGAAACTACGAGCAGTACTTC. Translated, it gives CATSIVGGNYEQYF.

The chain joins TRBV5-6 to TRBJ1-1, with TRBD1 matching 7 bases. The germline V gene has CDR1 SGHDT and CDR2 YYEEEE. J lost 3 bases, V lost 3 bases, and 11 bases had no gene match. The CDR3 sequence is 16 residues long. This CDR3 reads CASSSLTGALYTEAFF. In nucleotides, the CDR3 is TGTGCCAGCAGCTCCCTCACAGGGGCACTTTACACTGAAGCTTTCTTT.

V and J are TRBV11-3 and TRBJ1-4; TRBD1 matches at 7 bases. The germline gives CDR1 SGHNT, CDR2 YENEEA. The CDR3 has 16 amino acids. Unmatched junction bases numbered 4, after V lost 3 bases and J lost 0 bases. CDR3 in amino acids: CASSFRQGATNEKLFF. The CDR3 bases are TGTGCCAGCAGCTTTCGACAGGGAGCAACTAATGAAAAACTGTTTTTT.

This chain connects TRBV6-5 to TRBJ2-7; 13 nucleotides line up with TRBD2. With V trimmed by 2 bases and J by 5 bases, 6 bases remained unmatched. The germline V gene has CDR1 MNHEY and CDR2 SVGAGI. This CDR3 region has 16 residues. CDR3 protein: CASSYTMGLAGHEQYF. The CDR3 DNA follows: TGTGCCAGCAGTTACACAATGGGACTAGCGGGACACGAGCAGTACTTC.

V gene TRBV5-1 combines with J gene TRBJ2-5; tentative D call: TRBD1 (5 bases). Germline V gene sequence: CDR1 SGHRS, CDR2 YFSETQ. The V end lost 4 bases, the J end lost 2 bases, and 21 bases lay between the germline ends. There are 17 residues in the CDR3. CDR3 coding DNA: TGCGCCAGCAGCCTGACCAGGGTTTTAAGGGAACAAGAGACCCAGTACTTC. It specifies CASSLTRVLREQETQYF.

The chain uses TRBV30 and TRBJ1-1; 7 positions agree with TRBD1. The germline V gene has CDR1 GTSNPN and CDR2 SVGIG (reference sequence). This CDR3 contains 10 residues. Unmatched junction bases numbered 4, after V lost 8 bases and J lost 7 bases. DNA of the CDR3: TGTGCCGGGGGACAGCTTGAAGCTTTCTTT. Amino acid sequence: CAGGQLEAFF.

In its sample, this clone was seen once. The V and J genes are TRBV13 and TRBJ2-7; 8 bases are shared with TRBD2. Germline CDR1 PRHDT, CDR2 FYEKMQ (reference sequence). V lost 3 bases, J lost 3 bases, and 19 bases stayed unmatched. This CDR3 spans 19 amino acids. The chain's CDR3 is CASSLSWPGGPGGLYEQYF. The CDR3, as DNA: TGTGCCAGCAGCTTGAGCTGGCCGGGAGGGCCCGGCGGGCTCTACGAGCAGTACTTC.

The gene calls are TRBV4-3 and TRBJ1-4, with 8 bases lining up with TRBD1. Losses at the gene ends were 0 bases for V and 7 bases for J; bases not matched to a gene: 10. The CDR3 sequence is 17 residues long. The germline V gene encodes CDR1 LGHNA and CDR2 YSLEER. The chain's CDR3 is CASSQDPPTGGSEKLFF. DNA for the CDR3: TGCGCCAGCAGCCAAGACCCCCCAACAGGGGGAAGTGAAAAACTGTTTTTT.

The chain couples TRBV19 to TRBJ1-1; D gene ambiguous. Germline V gives CDR1 LNHDA, CDR2 SQIVND (reference sequence). CDR3 length: 14 residues. V lost 2 bases to trimming and J lost 3 bases, with 10 bases between them. The CDR3 loop reads CASSISGEHTEAFF. CDR3 nucleotide sequence: TGTGCCAGTAGTATATCCGGGGAGCACACTGAAGCTTTCTTT.

V usage is TRBV7-9 and J usage is TRBJ2-3; 8 positions match TRBD2. J gave up 2 bases and V 4 bases, and 8 bases lay outside the gene matches. Germline V gene sequence: CDR1 SEHNR, CDR2 FQNEAQ (reference sequence). This CDR3 has 16 amino acids. In nucleotides, the CDR3 is TGTGCCAGCAGCTCCTCGAGACTAGCGCTCACAGATACGCAGTATTTT. Its protein is CASSSSRLALTDTQYF. Combining the CDR3 with reference TRBV7-9 and TRBJ2-3 gives the whole variable domain DTGVSQNPRHKITKRGQNVTFRCDPISEHNRLYWYRQTLGQGPEFLTYFQNEAQLEKSRLLSDRFSAERPKGSFSTLEIQRTEQGDSAMYLCASSSSRLALTDTQYFGPGTRLTVL.

The genes are TRBV5-8 and TRBJ2-1; maybe TRBD2 (7 bases). CDR1 and CDR2 from the germline V gene are SGHTS and YDEGEE. This CDR3 is 16 amino acids long. V lost 4 bases, J lost 4 bases, and 18 bases lay in between. The CDR3 region is CASSPWGGARYNEQFF. The CDR3 nucleotides read TGTGCCAGCAGCCCATGGGGGGGGGCTCGTTACAATGAGCAGTTCTTC.

The J gene is TRBJ1-2, the V gene TRBV5-1; possibly TRBD1 for D (6 bases). Germline-derived CDR1 and CDR2 are SGHRS and YFSETQ. Trimming stripped 4 bases from V and 7 bases from J, with 26 bases between. The CDR3 contains 17 residues. CDR3 in DNA: TGCGCCAGCAGCCCCCCCTGGGGCAGGGGAGTTACCGCTGGCTACACCTTC. Translated, it gives CASSPPWGRGVTAGYTF.

This clone appeared a single time. The V and J genes are TRBV6-4 and TRBJ2-1, with 11 bases lining up with TRBD1. Germline V gene data show CDR1 as MRHNA and CDR2 as SNTAGT. After removal of 3 bases from V and 6 bases from J, the junction contained 1 base not matched to a gene. The CDR3 length is 14 residues. CDR3 region: CASSEGTGGNEQFF. CDR3 in DNA: TGTGCCAGCAGTGAGGGGACAGGGGGCAATGAGCAGTTCTTC.